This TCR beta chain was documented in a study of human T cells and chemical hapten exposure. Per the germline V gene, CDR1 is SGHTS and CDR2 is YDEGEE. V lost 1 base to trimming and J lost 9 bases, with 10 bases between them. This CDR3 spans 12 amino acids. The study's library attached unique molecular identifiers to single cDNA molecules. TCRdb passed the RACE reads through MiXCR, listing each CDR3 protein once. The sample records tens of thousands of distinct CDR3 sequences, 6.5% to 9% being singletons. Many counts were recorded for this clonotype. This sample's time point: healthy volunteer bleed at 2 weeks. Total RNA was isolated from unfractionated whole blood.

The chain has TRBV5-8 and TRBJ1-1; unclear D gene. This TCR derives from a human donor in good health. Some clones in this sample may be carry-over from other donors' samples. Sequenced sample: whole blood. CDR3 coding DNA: TGTGCCAGCAGCTTGCCACCGGTACAAGCTTTCTTT. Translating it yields CASSLPPVQAFF.